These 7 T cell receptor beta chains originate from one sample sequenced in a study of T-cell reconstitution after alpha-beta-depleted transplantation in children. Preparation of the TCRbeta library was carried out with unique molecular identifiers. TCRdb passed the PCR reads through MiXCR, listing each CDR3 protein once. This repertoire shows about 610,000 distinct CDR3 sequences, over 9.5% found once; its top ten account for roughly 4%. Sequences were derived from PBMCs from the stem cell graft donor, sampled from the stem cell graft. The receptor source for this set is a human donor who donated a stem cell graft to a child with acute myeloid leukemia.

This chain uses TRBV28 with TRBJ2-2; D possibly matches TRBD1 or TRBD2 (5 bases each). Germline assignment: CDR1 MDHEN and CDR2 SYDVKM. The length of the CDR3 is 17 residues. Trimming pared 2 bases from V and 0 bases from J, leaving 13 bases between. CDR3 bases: TGTGCCAGCAGTTTAACTAGGGGCACCCCGAACACCGGGGAGCTGTTTTTT. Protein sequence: CASSLTRGTPNTGELFF.

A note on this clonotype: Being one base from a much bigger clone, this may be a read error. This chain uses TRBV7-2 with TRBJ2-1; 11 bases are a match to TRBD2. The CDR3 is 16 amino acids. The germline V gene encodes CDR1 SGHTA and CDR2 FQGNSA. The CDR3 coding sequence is TGTGCCAGCAGGACATCTAGCGGGAGGTCCTACAATGTGCAGTTCTTC. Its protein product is CASRTSSGRSYNVQFF.

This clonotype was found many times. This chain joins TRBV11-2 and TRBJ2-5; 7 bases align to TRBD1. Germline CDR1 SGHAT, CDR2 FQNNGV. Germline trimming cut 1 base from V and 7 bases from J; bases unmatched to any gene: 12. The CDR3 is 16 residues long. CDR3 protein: CASSLASGGMGATQYF. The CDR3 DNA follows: TGTGCCAGCAGCTTAGCATCAGGGGGAATGGGCGCGACCCAGTACTTC.

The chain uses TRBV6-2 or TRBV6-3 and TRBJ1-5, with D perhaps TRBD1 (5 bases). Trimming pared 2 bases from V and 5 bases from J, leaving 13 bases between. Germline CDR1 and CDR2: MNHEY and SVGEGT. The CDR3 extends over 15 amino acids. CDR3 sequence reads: CASSYAGRLDQPQHF. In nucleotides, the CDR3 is TGTGCCAGCAGTTACGCGGGACGTTTAGATCAGCCCCAGCATTTT.

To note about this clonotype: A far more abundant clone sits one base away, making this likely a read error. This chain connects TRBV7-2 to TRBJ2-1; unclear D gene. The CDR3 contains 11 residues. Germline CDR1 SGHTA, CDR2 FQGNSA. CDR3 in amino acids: CASSPKNEHFF. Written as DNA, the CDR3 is TGTGCCAGCAGCCCGAAGAATGAGCATTTCTTC.

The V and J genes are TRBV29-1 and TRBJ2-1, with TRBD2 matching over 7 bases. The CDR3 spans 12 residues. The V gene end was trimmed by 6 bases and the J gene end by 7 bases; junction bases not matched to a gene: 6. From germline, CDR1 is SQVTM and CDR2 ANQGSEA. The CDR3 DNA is TGCAGCGTACCCGGGGGAGGGAATGAGCAGTTCTTC. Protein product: CSVPGGGNEQFF.

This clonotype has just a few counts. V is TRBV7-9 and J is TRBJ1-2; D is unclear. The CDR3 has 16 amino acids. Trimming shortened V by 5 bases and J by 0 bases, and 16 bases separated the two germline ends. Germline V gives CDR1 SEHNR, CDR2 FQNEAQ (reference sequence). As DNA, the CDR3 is TGTGCCAGCAGCGCCGGGGTCTCCACAGCTAACTATGGCTACACCTTC. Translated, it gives CASSAGVSTANYGYTF.